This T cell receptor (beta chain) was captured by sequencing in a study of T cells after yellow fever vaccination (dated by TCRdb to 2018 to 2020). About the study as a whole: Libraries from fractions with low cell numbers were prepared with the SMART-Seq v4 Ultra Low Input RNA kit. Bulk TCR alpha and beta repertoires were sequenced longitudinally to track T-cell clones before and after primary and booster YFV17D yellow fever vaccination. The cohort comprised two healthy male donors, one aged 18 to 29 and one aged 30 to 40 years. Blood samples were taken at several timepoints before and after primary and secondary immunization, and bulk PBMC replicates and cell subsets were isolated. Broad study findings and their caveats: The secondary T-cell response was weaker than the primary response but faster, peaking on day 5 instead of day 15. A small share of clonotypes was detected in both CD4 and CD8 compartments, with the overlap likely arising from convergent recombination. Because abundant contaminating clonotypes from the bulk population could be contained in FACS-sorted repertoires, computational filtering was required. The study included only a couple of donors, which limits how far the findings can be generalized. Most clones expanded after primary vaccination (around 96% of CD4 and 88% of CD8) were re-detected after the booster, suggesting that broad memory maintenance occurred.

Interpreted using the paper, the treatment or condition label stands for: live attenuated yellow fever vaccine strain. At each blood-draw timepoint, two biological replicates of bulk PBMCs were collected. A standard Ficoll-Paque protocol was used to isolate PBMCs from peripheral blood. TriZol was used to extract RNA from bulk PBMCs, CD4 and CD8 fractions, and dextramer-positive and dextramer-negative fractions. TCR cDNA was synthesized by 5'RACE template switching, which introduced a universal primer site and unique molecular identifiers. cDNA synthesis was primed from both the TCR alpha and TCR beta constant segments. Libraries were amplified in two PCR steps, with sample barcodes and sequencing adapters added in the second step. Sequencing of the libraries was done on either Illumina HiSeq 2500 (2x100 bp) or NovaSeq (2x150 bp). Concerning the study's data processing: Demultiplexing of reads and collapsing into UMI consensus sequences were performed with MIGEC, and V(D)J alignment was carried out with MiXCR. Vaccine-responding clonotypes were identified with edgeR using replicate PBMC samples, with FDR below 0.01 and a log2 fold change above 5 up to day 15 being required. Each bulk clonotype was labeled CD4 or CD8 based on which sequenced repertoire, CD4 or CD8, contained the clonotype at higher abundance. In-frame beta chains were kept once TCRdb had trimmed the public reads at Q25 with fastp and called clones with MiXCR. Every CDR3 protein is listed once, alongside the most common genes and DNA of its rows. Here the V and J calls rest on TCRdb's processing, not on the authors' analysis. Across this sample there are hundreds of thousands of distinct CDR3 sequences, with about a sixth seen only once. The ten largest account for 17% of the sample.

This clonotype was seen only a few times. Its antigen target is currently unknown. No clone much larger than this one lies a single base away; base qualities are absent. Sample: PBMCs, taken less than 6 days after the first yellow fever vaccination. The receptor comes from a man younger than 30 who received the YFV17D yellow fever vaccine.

The CDR3 reads as follows: CASSVRDRDGGYTF. The DNA reads TGCGCCAGCAGCGTCCGGGACAGGGATGGAGGCTACACCTTC. The chain employs TRBV5-1 and TRBJ1-2, and 9 bases in between align with TRBD1. CDR1 SGHRS and CDR2 YFSETQ were looked up in the germline V gene. There are 14 amino acids in the CDR3, from cysteine to phenylalanine inclusive. Here the CDR3 DNA is all that survives: 42 bases in frame from base 1. V is trimmed back by 4 bases and J by 8 bases, and the junction contains 9 bases that no gene match accounts for.